Shown below are 4 T cell receptor beta chains from a single sample sequenced in a study of blood T cells in healthy people across ages. The authors ran a second PCR of 7 to 11 cycles using a sample-barcoded 5' primer and a J-beta primer mix. TCRdb redid the calling of the 5' RACE reads with MiXCR, one entry per CDR3 protein. Here the sample spans about 680,000 distinct CDR3 sequences, roughly 50% being singletons. The source material was blood. The receptors were gathered from an older woman in good health.

This chain connects TRBV12-5 to TRBJ2-1, with 10 bases aligning to TRBD2. With V trimmed by 0 bases and J by 4 bases, 3 bases remained unmatched. The CDR3 runs to 16 residues. Germline V gene data show CDR1 as LGHNT and CDR2 as FRNRAP. The CDR3 sequence: CASGLVLAGLYNEQFF. CDR3 DNA: TGTGCTAGTGGTTTGGTACTAGCGGGACTATACAATGAGCAGTTCTTC. The full variable domain, with the rest looked up from reference TRBV12-5 and TRBJ2-1, is DARVTQTPRHKVTEMGQEVTMRCQPILGHNTVFWYRQTMMQGLELLAYFRNRAPLDDSGMPKDRFSAEMPDATLATLKIQPSEPRDSAVYFCASGLVLAGLYNEQFFGPGTRLTVL.

V and J are TRBV6-2 or TRBV6-3 and TRBJ2-1; TRBD1 agrees at 7 bases. The V and J ends lost 6 bases and 6 bases, in that order; junction bases with no gene match: 8. Germline values: CDR1 MNHEY, CDR2 SVGEGT. The CDR3 extends over 14 amino acids. This chain's CDR3 is CASRRTGRSNEQFF. The DNA for the CDR3 is TGTGCCAGCAGACGGACAGGCAGGAGCAATGAGCAGTTCTTC.

On this clonotype itself: An end of the junction does not agree with germline; a read error may underlie this. The CDR3, as DNA: TGCGCCAGCAGATTGGGGCGAGCGGCTTCCTACGAGCAGTACTTC. It codes for CASRLGRAASYEQYF. The chain recombines TRBV5-1 with TRBJ2-5; D may match TRBD1 or TRBD2 (5 bases each). The J call may be in error: the DNA end matches TRBJ2-7 better. This CDR3 spans 15 amino acids. Germline CDR1 and CDR2: SGHRS and YFSETQ.

V and J are TRBV7-3 and TRBJ2-1, with TRBD2 as a possible D gene (5 bases). Germline CDR1 is SGHTA and CDR2 is FQGTGA. V was clipped by 5 bases and J by 3 bases, with 14 bases between them. This CDR3 has 15 residues. The CDR3 region is CASSKGGAGYNEQFF. The CDR3 region has the DNA TGTGCCAGCAGCAAAGGAGGAGCTGGCTACAATGAGCAGTTCTTC.